This T cell receptor beta chain was captured in a study of T-cell reconstitution after alpha-beta-depleted transplantation in children. Findings and caveats of the study: Reportedly, alpha-beta T cells present about two months post-transplant originated from several hundred expanded clones of graft origin. At one year after transplant, newly produced T cells mostly accounted for T-cell counts and diversity.

Germline CDR1 SGDLS, CDR2 YYNGEE. With 0 bases removed from V and 5 bases from J, the gap between germline ends came to 9 bases. The CDR3 length is 13 residues. Researchers prepared the TCRbeta library using unique molecular identifiers, the study reports. TCRdb itself ran the PCR reads through MiXCR, one entry per CDR3 protein. The repertoire holds roughly 340,000 distinct CDR3 sequences, with roughly 17% as singletons. Turning to this clonotype: The antigen is not known.

The sample was PBMCs, mostly from graft donor cells, taken 360 days after TCRalphabeta/CD19-depleted stem cell transplant. V gene TRBV9 combines with J gene TRBJ2-7; no definite D call. This clonotype was sampled from a male patient aged 2-9 years who had a stem cell transplant for acute lymphoblastic leukemia, so the T cells may come from the graft donor. The CDR3 bases are TGTGCCAGCAGCGTAGACGAGGCGCACGAGCAGTACTTC. This gives the protein CASSVDEAHEQYF.